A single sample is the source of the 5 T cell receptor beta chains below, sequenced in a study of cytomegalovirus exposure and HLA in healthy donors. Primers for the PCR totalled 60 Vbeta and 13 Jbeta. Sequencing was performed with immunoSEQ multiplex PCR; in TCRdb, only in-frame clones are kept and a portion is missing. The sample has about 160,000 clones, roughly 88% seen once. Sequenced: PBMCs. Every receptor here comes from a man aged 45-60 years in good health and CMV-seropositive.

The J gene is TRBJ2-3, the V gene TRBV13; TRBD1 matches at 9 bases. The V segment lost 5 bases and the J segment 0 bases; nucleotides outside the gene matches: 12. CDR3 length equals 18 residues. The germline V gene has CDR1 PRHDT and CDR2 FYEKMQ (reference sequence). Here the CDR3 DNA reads TGTGCCAGCAGCGGACGGGACAGGGAGTTCCCTAGCACAGATACGCAGTATTTT. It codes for CASSGRDREFPSTDTQYF.

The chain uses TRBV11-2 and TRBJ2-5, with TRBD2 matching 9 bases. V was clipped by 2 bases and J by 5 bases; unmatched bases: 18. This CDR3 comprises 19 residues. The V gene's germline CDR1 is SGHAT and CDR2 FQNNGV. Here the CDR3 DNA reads TGTGCCAGCAGCTTACGAAGATTTTCAGGGACTAGCCGGCTGGAGACCCAGTACTTC. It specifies CASSLRRFSGTSRLETQYF.

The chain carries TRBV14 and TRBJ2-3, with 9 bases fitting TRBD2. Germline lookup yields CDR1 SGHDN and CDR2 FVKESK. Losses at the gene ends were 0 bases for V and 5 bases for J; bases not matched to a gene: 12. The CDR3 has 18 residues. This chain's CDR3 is CASSQEGRTSERLDTQYF. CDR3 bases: TGTGCCAGCAGCCAAGAAGGTAGGACTAGCGAACGGTTAGATACGCAGTATTTT. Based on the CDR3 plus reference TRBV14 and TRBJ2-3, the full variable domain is EAGVTQFPSHSVIEKGQTVTLRCDPISGHDNLYWYRRVMGKEIKFLLHFVKESKQDESGMPNNRFLAERTGGTYSTLKVQPAELEDSGVYFCASSQEGRTSERLDTQYFGPGTRLTVL.

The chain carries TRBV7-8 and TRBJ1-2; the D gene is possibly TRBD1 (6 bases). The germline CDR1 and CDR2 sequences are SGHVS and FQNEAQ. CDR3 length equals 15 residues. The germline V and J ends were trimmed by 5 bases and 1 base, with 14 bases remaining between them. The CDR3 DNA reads TGTGCCAGCAGCGGTCGGGACAATAATAACTATGGCTACACCTTC. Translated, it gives CASSGRDNNNYGYTF. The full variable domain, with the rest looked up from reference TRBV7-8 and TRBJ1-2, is GAGVSQSPRYKVAKRGQDVALRCDPISGHVSLFWYQQALGQGPEFLTYFQNEAQLDKSGLPSDRFFAERPEGSVSTLKIQRTQQEDSAVYLCASSGRDNNNYGYTFGSGTRLTVV.

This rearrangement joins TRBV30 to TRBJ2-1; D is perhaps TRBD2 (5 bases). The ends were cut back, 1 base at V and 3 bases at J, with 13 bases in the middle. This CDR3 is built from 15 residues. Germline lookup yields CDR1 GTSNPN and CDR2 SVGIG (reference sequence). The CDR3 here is CAWSGPGSSYNEQFF. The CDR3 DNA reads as TGTGCCTGGAGTGGCCCGGGGTCGAGCTACAATGAGCAGTTCTTC.